This TCR beta chain derives from a study of blood T cell repertoires in COVID-19. Study-level background: Samples of COVID-19 (acute and convalescent) were obtained from the United States, Italy and Spain. T cells, B-cell-depleted T cells, or PBMCs provided the cDNA or gDNA that served as material.

In the original processing: How many nucleated cells were present was estimated from reference gene primer amplification. The data were produced by immunoSEQ multiplex PCR, yet TCRdb's version contains in-frame clones alone and is incomplete. Clonal size and the V and J genes are those of that table, whereas D and trimming came from the DNA. The top ten clones hold roughly 17% of a sample with 130,000 or so clones, just under 80% of them seen once. Specimen: peripheral blood. The source of this sequence is a man aged 55 to 70 with active or convalescent COVID-19.

As DNA, the CDR3 is TGTGCCAGCAGCTTTCGAAGGAGCTCCTACGAGCAGTACTTC. This encodes CASSFRRSSYEQYF. This chain uses TRBV11-2 with TRBJ2-7; no definite D call. V was shortened by 3 bases and J by 0 bases, with 9 bases between the two germline ends. The CDR3 length is 14 residues. CDR1 and CDR2 from the germline V gene are SGHAT and FQNNGV.